This T cell receptor beta chain was sequenced during a study of OX40 agonist ivuxolimab in advanced cancers. Background on the study: Patients with hepatocellular carcinoma, melanoma, renal cell or head and neck cancer made up the dose-escalation patients.

The CDR3 consists of 15 residues. V shed 4 bases and J 4 bases; nucleotides not matched to a gene: 8. The germline V gene has CDR1 MGHDK and CDR2 SYGVNS. Data came from immunoSEQ multiplex PCR; TCRdb stores just in-frame clones and leaves some out. The sample has fewer than 90,000 clones, 88% seen once; the top ten hold about 0.8%. The receptor comes from an adult with an advanced solid tumor such as melanoma, head and neck, liver or kidney cancer. The chain has TRBV25-1 and TRBJ1-2; 8 bases agree with TRBD1. The sample in question was CD4+ or CD8+ T cells sorted from blood, obtained in a trial of the OX40 agonist ivuxolimab. CDR3 sequence reads: CASSVPGQATYGYTF. Here the CDR3 DNA reads TGTGCCAGCAGTGTCCCGGGACAGGCAACCTATGGCTACACCTTC.